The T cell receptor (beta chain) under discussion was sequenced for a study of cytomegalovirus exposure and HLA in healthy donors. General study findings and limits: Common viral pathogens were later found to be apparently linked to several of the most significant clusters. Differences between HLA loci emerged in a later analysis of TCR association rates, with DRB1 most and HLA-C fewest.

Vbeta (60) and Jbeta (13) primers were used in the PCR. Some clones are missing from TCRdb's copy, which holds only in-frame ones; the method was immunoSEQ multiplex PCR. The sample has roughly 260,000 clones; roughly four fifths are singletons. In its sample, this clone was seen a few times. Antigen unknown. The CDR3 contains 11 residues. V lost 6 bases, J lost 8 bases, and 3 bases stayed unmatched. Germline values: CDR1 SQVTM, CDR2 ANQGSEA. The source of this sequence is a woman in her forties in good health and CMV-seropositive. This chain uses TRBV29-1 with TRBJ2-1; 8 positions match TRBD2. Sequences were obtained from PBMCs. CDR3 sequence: CSVGLVYEQFF. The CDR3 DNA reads TGCAGCGTGGGACTAGTTTATGAGCAGTTCTTC.